A single sample is the source of the 17 T cell receptor beta chains below, sequenced in a study of untreated major depressive disorder (dated by TCRdb to the late 2010s). Library preparation used the immunoSEQ multiplex PCR assay. TCRdb took this table from immuneACCESS and kept in-frame rearrangements with V and J called. Such tables lack part of the clones; where checked against another copy, unresolved V genes explain under half of the gap, and the rest is unexplained. This sample lists 20,000 to 25,000 clones; roughly 90% were detected once. More than 0.45% of the sample belongs to the ten largest clones. Sequencing used CD4+ T cells from PBMCs. Receptors originate from a woman in her thirties or forties in good health.

The chain is built from TRBV6-6 and TRBJ1-6, with no clear D. Deletions cut 0 bases from V and 14 bases from J, with 11 bases between. CDR1 MNHNY and CDR2 SVGAGI come from the germline V gene (reference sequence). There are 13 residues in the CDR3. This CDR3 is CASSYSIRSALHF. The DNA for the CDR3 is TGTGCCAGCAGTTACTCGATCCGCTCGGCCCTCCACTTT.

The V and J genes are TRBV4-1 and TRBJ1-6; D not resolved. V gave up 1 base and J gave up 9 bases, with 7 bases separating them. This CDR3 region has 13 residues. CDR1 and CDR2 from the germline V gene are MGHRA and YSYEKL. The CDR3: CASSQVVGSPLHF. CDR3 nucleotide sequence: TGCGCCAGCAGCCAAGTAGTAGGTTCACCCCTCCACTTT.

The chain's CDR3 is CASSYHEQFF. The CDR3, as DNA: TGTGCCAGCAGTTACCATGAGCAGTTCTTC. The chain couples TRBV28 to TRBJ2-1; D uncertain. The V and J ends lost 4 bases and 8 bases respectively, with 3 bases between them. This CDR3 region has 10 residues. Germline CDR1 and CDR2: MDHEN and SYDVKM.

The chain couples TRBV6-5 to TRBJ1-4; 7 bases match TRBD1. Germline V CDR1 and CDR2: MNHEY, SVGAGI. This CDR3 region has 15 residues. The V gene end was trimmed by 2 bases and the J gene end by 5 bases; junction bases not matched to a gene: 5. The CDR3 here is CASSYTLTGNEKLFF. The CDR3 coding sequence is TGTGCCAGCAGTTACACCCTGACAGGGAATGAAAAACTGTTTTTT.

V usage is TRBV27 and J usage is TRBJ2-5; no clear D. V was pared by 7 bases and J by 5 bases, with 17 bases between. Germline V gives CDR1 MNHEY, CDR2 SMNVEV (reference sequence). This CDR3 has 14 residues. CDR3 amino acids: CASTSDQPTETQYF. The CDR3 coding sequence is TGTGCCAGCACGTCCGACCAGCCTACGGAGACCCAGTACTTC.

The chain uses TRBV5-8 and TRBJ2-7, with TRBD1 identical over 7 bases. Germline trimming cut 4 bases from V and 4 bases from J; bases unmatched to any gene: 14. Germline V gene data show CDR1 as SGHTS and CDR2 as YDEGEE. The CDR3 is 16 amino acids. The CDR3 nucleotides read TGTGCCAGCAGCCTTAGCCTTAGGGACAGTCGTTACGAGCAGTACGTC. Amino acid sequence: CASSLSLRDSRYEQYV.

In its sample, this clone ranks as medium-sized. The rearrangement joins TRBV7-2 to TRBJ2-2, with 7 positions matching TRBD1. Losses at the gene ends were 0 bases for V and 2 bases for J; bases not matched to a gene: 3. Germline CDR1 and CDR2: SGHTA and FQGNSA. The CDR3 totals 16 residues. The CDR3 protein is CASSLAGTDNTGELFF. For the CDR3, the DNA is TGTGCCAGCAGCTTAGCGGGGACAGATAACACCGGGGAGCTGTTTTTT.

This clone has a handful of counts. The chain recombines TRBV5-8 with TRBJ2-2, with 10 bases matching TRBD2. The ends lost 4 bases at V and 3 bases at J; junction bases unmatched: 6. Germline V gives CDR1 SGHTS, CDR2 YDEGEE. The CDR3 has 16 residues. The CDR3 nucleotides read TGTGCCAGCAGCCGTAGCGGGGGGCTTGACACCGGGGAGCTGTTTTTT. Translated: CASSRSGGLDTGELFF.

The chain is built from TRBV10-3 and TRBJ2-5, with D possibly being TRBD2 (5 bases). The V gene's germline CDR1 is ENHRY and CDR2 SYGVKD. The CDR3 runs to 13 residues. Trimming shortened V by 7 bases and J by 0 bases, and 9 bases separated the two germline ends. The CDR3, as DNA: TGTGCCATCAAAGACGGGAACCAAGAGACCCAGTACTTC. Translated: CAIKDGNQETQYF.

V usage is TRBV7-2 and J usage is TRBJ2-1; 12 bases line up with TRBD2. The length of the CDR3 is 16 residues. V was clipped by 2 bases and J by 10 bases; unmatched bases: 9. Looked up from germline, CDR1 is SGHTA and CDR2 is FQGNSA. This CDR3 reads CASSLTGGLAGGEQFF. The CDR3 DNA reads TGTGCCAGCAGCTTAACTGGGGGACTAGCGGGTGGGGAGCAGTTCTTC.

The chain joins TRBV4-1 to TRBJ2-3, with unresolved D. The CDR3 is made up of 15 amino acids. The V end was cut by 6 bases, the J end by 3 bases, with 16 bases between. Per the germline V gene, CDR1 is MGHRA and CDR2 is YSYEKL. The CDR3 loop is CASSTLGITTDTQYF. The CDR3 bases are TGCGCCAGCAGTACGCTCGGTATTACTACAGATACGCAGTATTTT.

The chain's CDR3 is CSVTSLYPAAGGFGETQYF. CDR3 nucleotides: TGCAGCGTTACCTCCCTCTATCCGGCGGCGGGAGGGTTTGGAGAGACCCAGTACTTC. The genes are TRBV29-1 and TRBJ2-5, with 9 bases aligning to TRBD2. V dropped 5 bases and J dropped 4; count of bases not matched to a gene: 23. The length of the CDR3 is 19 residues. Germline values: CDR1 SQVTM, CDR2 ANQGSEA.

This chain joins TRBV5-1 and TRBJ2-1; the D gene is possibly TRBD2 (6 bases). V lost 6 bases and J 2 bases, leaving 9 bases between the germline ends. Germline V gives CDR1 SGHRS, CDR2 YFSETQ. The CDR3 totals 13 residues. CDR3 sequence: CASTSDPYNEQFF. The CDR3, as DNA: TGCGCCAGCACTAGCGACCCCTACAATGAGCAGTTCTTC.

The chain joins TRBV19 to TRBJ1-5; D not resolved. Trimming left V 1 base short and J 15 bases short, with 19 bases between. Germline assignment: CDR1 LNHDA and CDR2 SQIVND (reference sequence). CDR3 length equals 14 residues. The CDR3 DNA reads as TGTGCCAGTAGTATAGTGGAACCTCCAAAGGTCCGGCATTTT. The encoded protein is CASSIVEPPKVRHF.

The V and J genes are TRBV23-1 and TRBJ1-2; 10 bases map to TRBD1. TRBV23-1 is designated an ORF whose function remains uncertain. V was clipped by 2 bases and J by 5 bases; unmatched bases: 11. This CDR3 has 17 residues. DNA of the CDR3: TGCGCCAGCAGTCAAAGGGGAGACAGGGGGCGCCGATATGGCTACACCTTC. This encodes CASSQRGDRGRRYGYTF.

The chain is built from TRBV10-2 and TRBJ2-7; D remains ambiguous. This CDR3 is 11 amino acids long. V was trimmed by 9 bases and J by 3 bases, leaving 9 bases between them. Germline V gene lookup returns CDR1 WSHSY and CDR2 SAAADI. CDR3 protein: CASPTCYEQYF. The CDR3 DNA follows: TGCGCCAGTCCGACTTGCTACGAGCAGTACTTC.

This chain joins TRBV7-8 and TRBJ2-5, with 12 bases aligning to TRBD2. The CDR3 sequence is 16 residues long. Germline loops: CDR1 SGHVS, CDR2 FQNEAQ. Trimming cost V 5 bases and J 0 bases; bases outside gene matches: 4. This CDR3 reads CASSPTSGGHQETQYF. DNA of the CDR3: TGTGCCAGCAGCCCAACTAGCGGGGGGCACCAAGAGACCCAGTACTTC.